This passage covers 21 T cell receptor beta chains from one sample sequenced in a study of tumor-infiltrating lymphocytes in localized non-small cell lung cancer. The data were produced by immunoSEQ multiplex PCR, yet TCRdb's version contains in-frame clones alone and is incomplete. The top ten clones hold 9% to 10% of a sample with roughly 5,800 clones, around 81% of them seen once. The material sequenced was lung tumor tissue. These receptors originate from a human donor with non-small cell lung cancer.

V and J are TRBV15 and TRBJ1-1; 7 positions match TRBD1. The CDR3 has 14 residues. Germline CDR1 is LNHNV and CDR2 is YYDKDF (reference sequence). Trimming took 6 bases from V and 0 from J; bases not matched to a gene: 4. The CDR3 DNA is TGTGCCACCAGGCGGGACAGCTTGAACACTGAAGCTTTCTTT. Translation gives CATRRDSLNTEAFF.

This CDR3 is CASSERGQETQYF. CDR3 bases: TGCGCCAGCAGCGAGCGGGGACAAGAGACCCAGTACTTC. J is TRBJ2-5 and V is TRBV5-1; 7 bases agree with TRBD2. CDR1 is SGHRS, CDR2 YFSETQ, per germline. After removal of 4 bases from V and 2 bases from J, the junction contained 2 bases not matched to a gene. The CDR3 sequence is 13 residues long.

The sample holds a few counts of this clone. The chain recombines TRBV29-1 with TRBJ1-2; maybe TRBD1 (5 bases). The CDR3 consists of 14 residues. Trimming removed 5 bases at V and 2 bases at J, with 15 bases between. CDR1 SQVTM and CDR2 ANQGSEA come from the germline V gene. For the CDR3, the DNA is TGCAGCGTTCAGATTGGGGGACGGAACTATGGCTACACCTTC. Amino acids: CSVQIGGRNYGYTF.

The gene calls are TRBV6-6 and TRBJ2-2, with 8 nucleotides matching TRBD2. The ends lost 8 bases at V and 2 bases at J; junction bases unmatched: 7. This CDR3 has 15 residues. Germline values: CDR1 MNHNY, CDR2 SVGAGI (reference sequence). CDR3 nucleotides: TGTGCCAGCTCTGTCGGGGGGGCCAACACCGGGGAGCTGTTTTTT. This encodes CASSVGGANTGELFF.

The chain carries TRBV5-6 and TRBJ2-1; D gene ambiguous. Germline CDR1 SGHDT, CDR2 YYEEEE. The CDR3 is made up of 11 amino acids. V shed 4 bases and J shed 3 bases, with 2 bases lying between them. The CDR3 here is CASSRYNEQFF. CDR3 DNA: TGTGCCAGCAGCCGCTACAATGAGCAGTTCTTC. Drawing the rest from reference TRBV5-6 and TRBJ2-1, the complete variable domain is DAGVTQSPTHLIKTRGQQVTLRCSPKSGHDTVSWYQQALGQGPQFIFQYYEEEERQRGNFPDRFSGHQFPNYSSELNVNALLLGDSALYLCASSRYNEQFFGPGTRLTVL.

This chain connects TRBV7-8 to TRBJ2-1; 7 nucleotides match TRBD1. Losses at the gene ends were 8 bases for V and 8 bases for J; bases not matched to a gene: 9. Germline assignment: CDR1 SGHVS and CDR2 FQNEAQ. The CDR3 consists of 13 residues. DNA of the CDR3: TGTGCCAGCCTGCGACAGGGTACCGATGAGCAGTTCTTC. Its translation: CASLRQGTDEQFF.

The rearrangement uses TRBV4-1 and TRBJ1-2; weak D call: TRBD1 (5 bases). V dropped 0 bases and J dropped 4 bases, with 12 bases sitting between them. Germline CDR1 and CDR2: MGHRA and YSYEKL. CDR3 length: 15 amino acids. Here the CDR3 DNA reads TGCGCCAGCAGCCAAGATCTCGCGGGGGGCTATGGCTACACCTTC. This sequence encodes CASSQDLAGGYGYTF.

The chain links TRBV28 to TRBJ1-1; 7 nucleotides agree with TRBD1. Unmatched junction bases numbered 9, after V lost 6 bases and J lost 5 bases. The germline V gene has CDR1 MDHEN and CDR2 SYDVKM. CDR3 length: 14 amino acids. CDR3 sequence: CASRVTGVATEAFF. CDR3 nucleotide sequence: TGTGCCAGCAGGGTTACAGGGGTAGCAACTGAAGCTTTCTTT.

In regard to this clone: The junction departs from germline at one end; a sequencing error may be responsible. This sequence joins TRBV30 and TRBJ1-2; D might be TRBD1 (6 bases). The CDR3 has 11 amino acids. Germline CDR1 GTSNPN, CDR2 SVGIG (reference sequence). This chain's CDR3 is CAWTKGVAESF. The CDR3 coding sequence is TGTGCCTGGACGAAGGGGGTGGCAGAATCCTTC.

The CDR3 here is CASSSEGQGIYEQYF. The CDR3 DNA follows: TGTGCCAGCAGCTCGGAGGGACAGGGAATCTACGAGCAGTACTTC. The chain is built from TRBV7-9 and TRBJ2-7, with 9 bases aligning to TRBD1. The length of the CDR3 is 15 residues. With 4 bases clipped from V and 3 bases from J, the junction kept 7 bases outside the gene matches. The germline CDR1 and CDR2 sequences are SEHNR and FQNEAQ (reference sequence). Together with reference TRBV7-9 and TRBJ2-7, the CDR3 gives the full variable domain: DTGVSQNPRHKITKRGQNVTFRCDPISEHNRLYWYRQTLGQGPEFLTYFQNEAQLEKSRLLSDRFSAERPKGSFSTLEIQRTEQGDSAMYLCASSSEGQGIYEQYFGPGTRLTVT.

The CDR3 bases are TGTGCCAGCAGTGAAGGCCCAGGGAAATACAATCAGCCCCAGCATTTT. It specifies CASSEGPGKYNQPQHF. This chain connects TRBV6-1 to TRBJ1-5; a weak D match, TRBD1 (5 bases). This CDR3 comprises 16 residues. V was cut by 1 base and J by 3 bases, with 13 bases left in between. Germline V gives CDR1 MNHNS, CDR2 SASEGT.

V is TRBV5-1 and J is TRBJ2-3; D ambiguous. V was cut by 0 bases and J by 0 bases, with 14 bases left in between. This CDR3 is 17 amino acids long. Per germline, CDR1 SGHRS and CDR2 YFSETQ. The DNA of the CDR3 is TGCGCCAGCAGCTTGGCCGTAAATTTCCCTAGCACAGATACGCAGTATTTT. This translates into CASSLAVNFPSTDTQYF.

This rearrangement joins TRBV6-1 to TRBJ1-6; TRBD1 is a possible D gene (6 bases). Trimming removed 7 bases at V and 6 bases at J, with 13 bases between. Germline assignment: CDR1 MNHNS and CDR2 SASEGT. The CDR3 totals 14 residues. This chain's CDR3 is CASISQGLNSPLHF. CDR3 nucleotides: TGTGCCAGCATTTCACAGGGACTTAATTCACCCCTCCACTTT.

The chain employs TRBV28 and TRBJ1-5, with a weak D call TRBD1 (6 bases). CDR1 is MDHEN and CDR2 is SYDVKM in the germline V gene. This CDR3 region has 15 residues. V was clipped by 2 bases and J by 0 bases, with 8 bases between them. The CDR3 loop reads CASSLRGVSNQPQHF. In DNA, the CDR3 is TGTGCCAGCAGTTTAAGGGGGGTTAGCAATCAGCCCCAGCATTTT.

This sequence joins TRBV2 and TRBJ2-2; TRBD1 matches 11 bases. This CDR3 spans 15 amino acids. The germline V gene encodes CDR1 SNHLY and CDR2 FYNNEI. The ends lost 5 bases at V and 4 bases at J; junction bases unmatched: 3. The CDR3 here is CASSLGTGGTGELFF. The CDR3 DNA follows: TGTGCCAGCAGTCTCGGGACAGGGGGCACCGGGGAGCTGTTTTTT.

The J gene is TRBJ1-5, the V gene TRBV5-1, with 7 nucleotides matching TRBD1. Germline trimming cut 4 bases from V and 7 bases from J; bases unmatched to any gene: 8. This CDR3 has 14 amino acids. Germline CDR1 and CDR2: SGHRS and YFSETQ. The CDR3 coding sequence is TGCGCCAGCAGCATTCGACAGGGCGAGCAGCCCCAGCATTTT. Translating gives CASSIRQGEQPQHF. The whole variable domain, filled in from reference TRBV5-1 and TRBJ1-5, reads KAGVTQTPRYLIKTRGQQVTLSCSPISGHRSVSWYQQTPGQGLQFLFEYFSETQRNKGNFPGRFSGRQFSNSRSEMNVSTLELGDSALYLCASSIRQGEQPQHFGDGTRLSIL.

The chain is built from TRBV20-1 and TRBJ2-1; D unresolved. With 0 bases removed from V and 12 bases from J, the gap between germline ends came to 9 bases. Per germline, CDR1 DFQATT and CDR2 SNEGSKA (reference sequence). This CDR3 spans 11 amino acids. CDR3 DNA sequence: TGCAGTGCTAGAGATGGGAAAGGGCAGTTCTTC. Its translation: CSARDGKGQFF.

The J gene is TRBJ1-5, the V gene TRBV6-1; D is possibly TRBD1 (5 bases). Looked up from germline, CDR1 is MNHNS and CDR2 is SASEGT. V was clipped by 2 bases and J by 2 bases, with 19 bases between them. The CDR3 spans 18 residues. DNA of the CDR3: TGTGCCAGCAGTGAACGGGGATGGGGGACCATGGGCAATCAGCCCCAGCATTTT. Its protein product is CASSERGWGTMGNQPQHF.

This chain uses TRBV19 with TRBJ2-5; D unclear. Between the trimmed V and J ends, which lost 7 bases and 4 bases, there was a span of 16 bases. The germline V gene encodes CDR1 LNHDA and CDR2 SQIVND (reference sequence). CDR3 length: 14 amino acids. The CDR3 sequence is CASTGRGSTETQYF. CDR3 DNA: TGTGCCAGTACCGGCAGAGGTTCGACAGAGACCCAGTACTTC.

The chain has TRBV10-3 and TRBJ1-5; maybe TRBD1 (6 bases). There are 15 residues in the CDR3. Deletions cut 10 bases from V and 7 bases from J, with 23 bases between. CDR1 and CDR2 (germline): ENHRY, SYGVKD. The CDR3 region is CATEAGQGFEQPQHF. CDR3 coding DNA: TGTGCCACCGAGGCCGGTCAGGGGTTTGAGCAGCCCCAGCATTTT.

This rearrangement joins TRBV5-1 to TRBJ2-3; 12 bases match TRBD2. Trimming took 3 bases from V and 2 from J; bases not matched to a gene: 16. Looked up from germline, CDR1 is SGHRS and CDR2 is YFSETQ. The CDR3 contains 20 residues. The CDR3 sequence: CASSSSKTSGSHPFTDTQYF. The CDR3 nucleotides read TGCGCCAGCAGCTCGTCTAAGACTAGCGGGAGTCACCCTTTCACAGATACGCAGTATTTT.